This T cell receptor beta chain was sequenced during a study of T cells in Graves' hyperthyroidism and ophthalmopathy. Study-wide results and caveats: Ophthalmopathy was identified by the model a median about 6.4 months ahead of onset.

A patient was excluded if there was uncontrolled infection, other autoimmune disease, pregnancy or lactation. Amplification of TCR beta CDR3 regions was performed using RNA transcripts as template. The HTBI primer set drove a first-round RT-PCR of the TCR CDR3. TCRdb reprocessed the multiplex PCR reads with MiXCR, giving one entry per CDR3 protein. Of 550,000 to 700,000 distinct CDR3 sequences in the sample, about half were seen once. As regards this clonotype: Its specificity is not known.

V lost 3 bases and J lost 7; bases outside the gene matches: 12. Germline V lookup: CDR1 MNHNY, CDR2 SVGAGI (reference sequence). There are 17 residues in the CDR3. The V gene is TRBV6-6, the J gene TRBJ2-2; TRBD2 matches 9 bases. The specimen was peripheral blood or thyroid tissue (not recorded which). This clonotype originated in an adult woman with Graves' disease, either hyperthyroidism or ophthalmopathy (not recorded which). For the CDR3, the DNA is TGTGCCAGCAGTTATACGGCTAGCGGGATTAGTGGCGGGGAGCTGTTTTTT. Its protein product is CASSYTASGISGGELFF.